This T cell receptor (beta chain) was obtained from a study of cytomegalovirus exposure and HLA in healthy donors. Study information: Researchers found that about 82% of a few hundred genotyped donors fell within the Caucasian-associated ancestry cluster. Study-level results: The authors later linked a missense DCLRE1C variant to TCR beta V- and J-gene trimming. It was reportedly the case that the classifier diagnosed cytomegalovirus status with high specificity and sensitivity.

As regards this clone: Antigen specificity is unknown.

Germline lookup yields CDR1 SGHDN and CDR2 FVKESK. Unmatched junction bases numbered 6, after V lost 0 bases and J lost 4 bases. This CDR3 is built from 15 residues. Both 60 Vbeta primers and 13 Jbeta primers went into the PCR. Generated by immunoSEQ multiplex PCR, the TCRdb table keeps only in-frame clones and is missing some. The table lists about 130,000 clones, more than 60% of them singletons. What was sequenced was PBMCs. The chain couples TRBV14 to TRBJ2-7; 7 nucleotides line up with TRBD1. This receptor was taken from a woman in her 40s in good health and CMV-seropositive. The CDR3 DNA is TGTGCCAGCAGCCAAGATGGCGGACAGGTGTACGAGCAGTACTTC. It yields the protein CASSQDGGQVYEQYF.